The sequence of this T cell receptor beta chain was determined in a study of T cell clones after liver transplantation. On the study more broadly: Post-transplant blood was tracked for graft-donor-reactive T cell clones identified in a pre-transplant mixed lymphocyte reaction. Apart from three HCV-positive recipients, transplants were for non-autoimmune, non-viral reasons. Subjects received no induction therapy and standard immunosuppression until randomization at 12-24 months post-transplant. Study findings and constraints: Rather than being deleted, graft donor-reactive T cells may have moved into the graft.

Repertoires were generated with immunoSEQ multiplex PCR, while TCRdb's copy carries only in-frame clones and drops some. Of 55,000 to 75,000 clones in the sample, approximately 63% were seen once. The CDR3 spans 16 residues. Germline CDR1 SGHNT, CDR2 YYREEE (reference sequence). V lost 0 bases and J lost 2; bases outside the gene matches: 4. A word on this clone: Its target is unknown.

The sequence was collected from a human patient who received a liver transplant. Among the T cells, some may be from the graft donor. The input for sequencing was CD4+ T cells from blood, taken at the approximately 16-month timepoint. The chain is built from TRBV5-4 and TRBJ2-2, with TRBD2 matching 7 bases. The CDR3 nucleotides are TGTGCCAGCAGCTTGGGGTCTAGCGGCAACACCGGGGAGCTGTTTTTT. As protein: CASSLGSSGNTGELFF. Full variable domain (rest looked up from reference TRBV5-4 and TRBJ2-2): ETGVTQSPTHLIKTRGQQVTLRCSSQSGHNTVSWYQQALGQGPQFIFQYYREEENGRGNFPPRFSGLQFPNYSSELNVNALELDDSALYLCASSLGSSGNTGELFFGEGSRLTVL.